These 18 T cell receptor beta chains came from one sample sequenced in a study of blood T cell repertoires in COVID-19. Libraries were prepared by immunoSEQ multiplex PCR; TCRdb keeps only in-frame clonotypes and omits some of them. Altogether approximately 100,000 clones are present, roughly 79% being singletons, with the ten largest covering 10%. Sequenced sample: peripheral blood. All receptors derive from a human donor in a cohort sampled during active COVID-19.

The CDR3 loop reads CASSVGQGNSPLHF. The CDR3 DNA follows: TGTGCCAGCAGCGTCGGACAGGGCAATTCACCCCTCCACTTT. The chain has TRBV14 and TRBJ1-6; 8 bases map to TRBD1. V lost 5 bases, J lost 7 bases, and 4 bases stayed unmatched. The CDR3 length is 14 residues. Germline CDR1 SGHDN, CDR2 FVKESK.

V gene TRBV30 combines with J gene TRBJ1-1; TRBD1 agrees at 9 bases. Trimming took 2 bases from V and 4 from J; bases not matched to a gene: 20. The CDR3 extends over 19 amino acids. In germline, CDR1 is GTSNPN, CDR2 SVGIG (reference sequence). CDR3 DNA sequence: TGTGCCTGGAGTCCCTGGACAGGGGCTTTTTTCTCCATAGGCACTGAAGCTTTCTTT. As protein: CAWSPWTGAFFSIGTEAFF.

The chain combines TRBV25-1 with TRBJ1-5, with D hard to call. The length of the CDR3 is 12 residues. Per the germline V gene, CDR1 is MGHDK and CDR2 is SYGVNS. With 6 bases removed from V and 2 bases from J, the gap between germline ends came to 5 bases. The CDR3 region is CASRRGNQPQHF. The CDR3 DNA is TGTGCCAGCAGGCGGGGCAATCAGCCCCAGCATTTT.

The chain uses TRBV5-6 and TRBJ2-1; 7 bases map to TRBD2. This CDR3 comprises 16 residues. With V trimmed by 0 bases and J by 9 bases, 12 bases remained unmatched. Germline V gene sequence: CDR1 SGHDT, CDR2 YYEEEE. The CDR3 sequence: CASSLVASGFRSEQFF. CDR3 coding DNA: TGTGCCAGCAGCTTGGTGGCTAGCGGCTTCCGCAGTGAGCAGTTCTTC.

This clone was seen more than once but under ten times. The rearrangement links TRBV27 to TRBJ2-7; 8 bases match TRBD1. Per germline, CDR1 MNHEY and CDR2 SMNVEV (reference sequence). Trimming took 5 bases from V and 1 from J; bases not matched to a gene: 4. There are 14 residues in the CDR3. For the CDR3, the DNA is TGTGCCAGCAGTCAAAGGGACAGGTCCTACGAGCAGTACTTC. Encoded protein: CASSQRDRSYEQYF.

The gene calls are TRBV5-6 and TRBJ2-1; 9 bases are a match to TRBD2. V lost 4 bases to trimming and J lost 8 bases; unmatched junction nucleotides: 10. The germline CDR1 and CDR2 sequences are SGHDT and YYEEEE. This CDR3 comprises 15 residues. The CDR3 DNA reads TGTGCCAGCAGCCGAACCGGTAGCGGGAGCTATGAGCAGTTCTTC. It codes for CASSRTGSGSYEQFF.

The chain uses TRBV4-1 and TRBJ2-7; D may be TRBD2 (7 bases). V was pared by 4 bases and J by 3 bases, with 13 bases between. The germline V gene has CDR1 MGHRA and CDR2 YSYEKL. The CDR3 length is 14 residues. Written as DNA, the CDR3 is TGCGCCAGCAGCCTTAGGGGGGGAAACTACGAGCAGTACTTC. Protein sequence: CASSLRGGNYEQYF.

This chain joins TRBV5-4 and TRBJ2-1; 8 bases align to TRBD2. With V trimmed by 1 base and J by 5 bases, 8 bases remained unmatched. The CDR3 is 16 residues long. The V gene's germline CDR1 is SGHNT and CDR2 YYREEE (reference sequence). In DNA, the CDR3 is TGTGCCAGCAGCTTGTCTGGGACTAGAAGCAACAATGAGCAGTTCTTC. Amino acids: CASSLSGTRSNNEQFF.

The J gene is TRBJ1-6, the V gene TRBV12-3 or TRBV12-4; D gene unclear. Trimming shortened V by 5 bases and J by 5 bases, and 4 bases separated the two germline ends. CDR3 size: 12 residues. The CDR3 nucleotides are TGTGCCAGCAGTCTTCATAATTCACCCCTCCACTTT. Protein product: CASSLHNSPLHF.

V usage is TRBV6-2 or TRBV6-3 and J usage is TRBJ2-7; D perhaps matches TRBD1 (7 bases). V was trimmed by 2 bases and J by 4 bases, leaving 12 bases between them. The CDR3 sequence is 14 residues long. CDR1 is MNHEY, CDR2 SVGEGT, per germline. CDR3 in amino acids: CASSYGQGGYEQYF. The CDR3 DNA is TGTGCCAGCAGTTACGGCCAGGGGGGTTACGAGCAGTACTTC.

This chain uses TRBV28 with TRBJ2-2; D is perhaps TRBD1 (6 bases). Trimming removed 3 bases from V and 1 base from J, with 12 bases in between. Germline V gives CDR1 MDHEN, CDR2 SYDVKM. The CDR3 is 16 residues long. Here the CDR3 reads CASSFIGRGNTGELFF. In DNA form, the CDR3 reads TGTGCCAGCAGTTTTATTGGCAGGGGGAACACCGGGGAGCTGTTTTTT. The full variable domain, in which reference TRBV28 and TRBJ2-2 provide the parts outside the CDR3, is DVKVTQSSRYLVKRTGEKVFLECVQDMDHENMFWYRQDPGLGLRLIYFSYDVKMKEKGDIPEGYSVSREKKERFSLILESASTNQTSMYLCASSFIGRGNTGELFFGEGSRLTVL.

The chain joins TRBV5-8 to TRBJ2-7, with TRBD2 as a possible D gene (6 bases). This CDR3 has 13 amino acids. CDR1 is SGHTS, CDR2 YDEGEE, per germline. Trimming stripped 4 bases from V and 2 bases from J, with 10 bases between. CDR3 sequence: CASSVRGPYEQYF. CDR3 nucleotide sequence: TGTGCCAGCAGCGTGCGGGGCCCCTACGAGCAGTACTTC.

The rearrangement links TRBV3-1 (or the pseudogene TRBV3-2) to TRBJ2-5, with TRBD1 matching 8 bases. The trim removed 3 bases at V and 0 bases at J, leaving 9 bases unmatched. The length of the CDR3 is 17 residues. Germline assignment: CDR1 LGHDT and CDR2 YNNKEL (reference sequence). DNA for the CDR3: TGTGCCAGCAGCCAGGGATGGGACAGGCGGTACCAAGAGACCCAGTACTTC. It encodes CASSQGWDRRYQETQYF.

This chain uses TRBV19 with TRBJ1-3; a possible D gene is TRBD1 (6 bases). Germline V lookup: CDR1 LNHDA, CDR2 SQIVND (reference sequence). V lost 6 bases and J lost 4, with 13 bases in between. This CDR3 has 14 amino acids. The DNA for the CDR3 is TGTGCCAGTAGGCCAGACAGGCTCGGAAACACCATATATTTT. Translating it yields CASRPDRLGNTIYF. The whole variable domain, remainder taken from reference TRBV19 and TRBJ1-3, is DGGITQSPKYLFRKEGQNVTLSCEQNLNHDAMYWYRQDPGQGLRLIYYSQIVNDFQKGDIAEGYSVSREKKESFPLTVTSAQKNPTAFYLCASRPDRLGNTIYFGEGSWLTVV.

J is TRBJ1-2 and V is TRBV7-2; the match to TRBD1 covers 10 bases. The CDR3 runs to 15 residues. In germline, CDR1 is SGHTA, CDR2 FQGNSA. V gave up 4 bases and J gave up 4 bases; unmatched junction bases: 6. CDR3 amino acids: CASSSRQGASYGYTF. The CDR3 region has the DNA TGTGCCAGCAGCTCACGACAGGGGGCTAGCTATGGCTACACCTTC.

This chain links TRBV5-8 with TRBJ2-7; tentatively, D is TRBD2 (6 bases). The CDR3 contains 15 residues. V lost 0 bases and J 0 bases, leaving 10 bases between the germline ends. Germline lookup yields CDR1 SGHTS and CDR2 YDEGEE. In DNA form, the CDR3 reads TGTGCCAGCAGCTTGGCCGGGAGAAGCTCCTACGAGCAGTACTTC. It yields the protein CASSLAGRSSYEQYF. The whole variable domain, remainder taken from reference TRBV5-8 and TRBJ2-7, is EAGVTQSPTHLIKTRGQQATLRCSPISGHTSVYWYQQALGLGLQFLLWYDEGEERNRGNFPPRFSGRQFPNYSSELNVNALELEDSALYLCASSLAGRSSYEQYFGPGTRLTVT.

This clone was picked up one time. The rearrangement uses TRBV5-8 and TRBJ1-2; D is possibly TRBD1 (6 bases). Germline V gene lookup returns CDR1 SGHTS and CDR2 YDEGEE. This CDR3 contains 12 residues. Trimming stripped 0 bases from V and 9 bases from J, with 9 bases between. CDR3 in amino acids: CASSLDRVRYTF. CDR3 nucleotides: TGTGCCAGCAGCTTGGACAGGGTCCGCTACACCTTC.

V gene TRBV7-3 combines with J gene TRBJ1-2; possibly TRBD1 for D (6 bases). V was pared by 5 bases and J by 2 bases, with 12 bases between. The CDR3 is 14 amino acids. Per germline, CDR1 SGHTA and CDR2 FQGTGA. The CDR3 sequence is CASSRTASNYGYTF. CDR3 DNA: TGTGCCAGCAGCCGGACAGCGTCCAACTATGGCTACACCTTC.